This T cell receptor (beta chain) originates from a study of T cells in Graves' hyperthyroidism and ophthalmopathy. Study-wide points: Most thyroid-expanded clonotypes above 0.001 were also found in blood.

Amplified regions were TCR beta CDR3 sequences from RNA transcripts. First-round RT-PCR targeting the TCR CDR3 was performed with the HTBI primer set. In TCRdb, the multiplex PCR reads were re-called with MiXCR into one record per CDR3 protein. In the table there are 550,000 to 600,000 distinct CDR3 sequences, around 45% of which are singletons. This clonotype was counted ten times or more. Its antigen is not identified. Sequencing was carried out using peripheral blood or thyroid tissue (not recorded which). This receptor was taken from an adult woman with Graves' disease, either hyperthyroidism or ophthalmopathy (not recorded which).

The CDR3 loop is CASRTGVHEQYF. The CDR3 DNA reads TGTGCCAGCAGAACAGGGGTCCACGAGCAGTACTTC. The genes are TRBV19 and TRBJ2-7, with 7 nucleotides matching TRBD1. This CDR3 contains 12 residues. Germline assignment: CDR1 LNHDA and CDR2 SQIVND (reference sequence). V lost 9 bases to trimming and J lost 5 bases; unmatched junction nucleotides: 7.